The sequence of this TCR beta chain was determined in a study of T cell responses to AZD1222 COVID-19 vaccine. The CDR3 loop spans 14 amino acids. Germline V gene lookup returns CDR1 SGDLS and CDR2 YYNGEE. Between the trimmed V and J ends, which lost 0 bases and 6 bases, there was a span of 12 bases. Some clones are missing from TCRdb's copy, which holds only in-frame ones; the method was immunoSEQ multiplex PCR. The table shows about 82,000 clones, with 92% occurring only once. The clonotype comes from an adult who received the AZD1222 COVID-19 vaccine. The sequenced sample was peripheral blood, obtained 28 days after the second AZD1222 dose. V is TRBV9 and J is TRBJ1-2, with D tentatively TRBD1 (5 bases). CDR3 loop: CASSVDGGKNGYTF. The CDR3 DNA is TGTGCCAGCAGCGTAGATGGGGGGAAAAATGGCTACACCTTC.